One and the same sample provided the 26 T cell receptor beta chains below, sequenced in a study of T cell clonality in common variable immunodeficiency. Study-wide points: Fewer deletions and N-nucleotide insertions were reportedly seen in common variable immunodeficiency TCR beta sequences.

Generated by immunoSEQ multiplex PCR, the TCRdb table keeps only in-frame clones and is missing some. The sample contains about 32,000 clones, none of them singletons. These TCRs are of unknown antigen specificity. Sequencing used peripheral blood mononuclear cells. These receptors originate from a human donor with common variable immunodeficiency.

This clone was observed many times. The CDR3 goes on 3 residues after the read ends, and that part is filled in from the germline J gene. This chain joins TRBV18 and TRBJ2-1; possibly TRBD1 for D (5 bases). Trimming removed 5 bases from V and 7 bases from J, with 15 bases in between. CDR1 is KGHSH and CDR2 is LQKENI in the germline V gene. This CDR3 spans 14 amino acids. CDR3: CASSANPQVNEQFF. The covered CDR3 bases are TGTGCCAGCTCAGCCAACCCACAGGTTAATGAG.

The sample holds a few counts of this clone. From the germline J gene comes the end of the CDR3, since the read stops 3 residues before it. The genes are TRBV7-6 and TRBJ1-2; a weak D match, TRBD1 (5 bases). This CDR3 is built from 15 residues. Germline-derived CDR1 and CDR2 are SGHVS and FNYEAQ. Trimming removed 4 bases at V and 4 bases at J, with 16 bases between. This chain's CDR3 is CASSWAGAESYGYTF. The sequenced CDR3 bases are TGTGCCAGCAGCTGGGCTGGGGCAGAGTCCTATGGC. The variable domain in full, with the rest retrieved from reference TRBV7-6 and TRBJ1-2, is GAGVSQSPRYKVTKRGQDVALRCDPISGHVSLYWYRQALGQGPEFLTYFNYEAQQDKSGLPNDRFSAERPEGSISTLTIQRTEQRDSAMYRCASSWAGAESYGYTFGSGTRLTVV.

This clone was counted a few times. The CDR3 here is CAWGTSFEAFF. CDR3 bases read: TGTGCCTGGGGCACCTCATTTGAA. V usage is TRBV30 and J usage is TRBJ1-1; D is unclear. The read terminates 3 residues ahead of where the CDR3 ends, so the germline J gene completes it. Germline CDR1 reads GTSNPN; CDR2 reads SVGIG (reference sequence). With 5 bases removed from V and 7 bases from J, the gap between germline ends came to 11 bases. CDR3 length: 11 amino acids.

CDR3: CASSEPRDQDEQYF. CDR3 bases read: TGTGCCAGCAGTGAGCCCAGGGATCAAGACGAG. The chain links TRBV2 to TRBJ2-7, with TRBD1 as a possible D gene (5 bases). The missing CDR3 end, 3 residues past where the read stops, is filled in from the germline J gene. Per germline, CDR1 SNHLY and CDR2 FYNNEI. Deletions cut 3 bases from V and 5 bases from J, with 14 bases between. This CDR3 has 14 residues.

Here the CDR3 reads CASRQGVGNQPQHF. The CDR3 DNA, read in part, is TGTGCCAGCCGACAGGGGGTCGGCAATCAGCCC. This rearrangement joins TRBV18 to TRBJ1-5, with 9 bases matching TRBD1. Sequencing ends 3 residues short of the CDR3 end; the germline J gene provides the rest. Germline values: CDR1 KGHSH, CDR2 LQKENI. CDR3 length equals 14 residues. After removal of 8 bases from V and 2 bases from J, the junction contained 4 bases not matched to a gene.

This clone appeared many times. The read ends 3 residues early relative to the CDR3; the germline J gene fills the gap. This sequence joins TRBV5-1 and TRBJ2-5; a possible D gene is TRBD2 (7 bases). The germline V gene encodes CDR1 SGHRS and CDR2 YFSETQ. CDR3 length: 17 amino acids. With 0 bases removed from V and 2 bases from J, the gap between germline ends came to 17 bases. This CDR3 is CASSLAKGGPVQETQYF. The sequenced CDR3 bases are TGCGCCAGCAGCTTGGCCAAGGGGGGGCCGGTACAAGAGACC.

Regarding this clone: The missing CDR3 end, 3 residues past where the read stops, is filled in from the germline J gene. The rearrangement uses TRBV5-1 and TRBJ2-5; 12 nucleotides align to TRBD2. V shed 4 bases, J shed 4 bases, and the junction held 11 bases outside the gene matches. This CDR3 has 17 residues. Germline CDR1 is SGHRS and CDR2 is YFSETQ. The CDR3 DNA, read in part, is TGCGCCAGCAGCGTTTCTAGCGGGGGGGCCTTGGGAGAGACC. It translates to CASSVSSGGALGET. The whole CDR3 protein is CASSVSSGGALGETQYF. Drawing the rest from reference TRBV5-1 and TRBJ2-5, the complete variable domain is KAGVTQTPRYLIKTRGQQVTLSCSPISGHRSVSWYQQTPGQGLQFLFEYFSETQRNKGNFPGRFSGRQFSNSRSEMNVSTLELGDSALYLCASSVSSGGALGETQYFGPGTRLLVL.

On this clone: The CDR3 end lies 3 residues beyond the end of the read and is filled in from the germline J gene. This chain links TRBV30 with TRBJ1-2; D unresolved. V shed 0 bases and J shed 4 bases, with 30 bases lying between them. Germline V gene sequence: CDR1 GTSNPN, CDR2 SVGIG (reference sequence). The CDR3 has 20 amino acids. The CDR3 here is CAWSVKSSGRIAITSYGYTF. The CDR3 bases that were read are TGTGCCTGGAGTGTAAAATCTAGCGGGCGGATCGCGATAACTTCCTATGGC.

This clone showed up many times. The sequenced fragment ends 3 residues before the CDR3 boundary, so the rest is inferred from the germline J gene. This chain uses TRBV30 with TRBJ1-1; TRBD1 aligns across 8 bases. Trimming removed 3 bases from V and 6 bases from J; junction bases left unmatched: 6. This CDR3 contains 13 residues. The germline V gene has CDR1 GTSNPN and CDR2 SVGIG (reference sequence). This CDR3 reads CAWSSGGPAEAFF. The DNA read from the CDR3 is TGTGCCTGGAGCTCAGGGGGCCCTGCTGAA.

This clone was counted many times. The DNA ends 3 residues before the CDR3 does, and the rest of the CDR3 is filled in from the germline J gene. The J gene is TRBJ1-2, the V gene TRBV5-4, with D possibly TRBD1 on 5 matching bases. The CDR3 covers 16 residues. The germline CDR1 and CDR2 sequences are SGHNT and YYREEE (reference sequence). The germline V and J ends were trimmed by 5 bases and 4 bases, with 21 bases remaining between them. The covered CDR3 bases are TGTGCCAGCAGTCCCAGGTTGGACCCGAGGGGCTATGGC. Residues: CASSPRLDPRGYG. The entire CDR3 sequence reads CASSPRLDPRGYGYTF.

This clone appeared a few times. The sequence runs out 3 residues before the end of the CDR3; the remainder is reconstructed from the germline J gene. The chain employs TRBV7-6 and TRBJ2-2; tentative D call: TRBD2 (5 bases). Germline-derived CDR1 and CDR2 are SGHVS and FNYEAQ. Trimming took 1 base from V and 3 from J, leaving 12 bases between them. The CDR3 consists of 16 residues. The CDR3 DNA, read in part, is TGTGCCAGCAGCTTAGTAATTCGGCGGGACACCGGGGAG. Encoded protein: CASSLVIRRDTGE. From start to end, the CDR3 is CASSLVIRRDTGELFF.

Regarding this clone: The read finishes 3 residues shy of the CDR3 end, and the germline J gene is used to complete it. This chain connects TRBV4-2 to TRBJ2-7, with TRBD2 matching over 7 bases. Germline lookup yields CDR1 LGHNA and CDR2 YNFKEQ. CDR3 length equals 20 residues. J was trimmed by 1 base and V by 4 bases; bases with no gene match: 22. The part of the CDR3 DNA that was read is TGTGCCAGCAGCCCCAAGGGTGGGGGACTAAAAAACCCGAAGTCCTACGAG. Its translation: CASSPKGGGLKNPKSYE. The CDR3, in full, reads CASSPKGGGLKNPKSYEQYF.

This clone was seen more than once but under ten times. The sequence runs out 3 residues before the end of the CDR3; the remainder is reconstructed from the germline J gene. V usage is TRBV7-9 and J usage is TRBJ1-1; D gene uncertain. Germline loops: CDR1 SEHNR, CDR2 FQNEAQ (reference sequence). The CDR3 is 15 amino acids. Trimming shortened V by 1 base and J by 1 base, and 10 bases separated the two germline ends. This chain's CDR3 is CASSLGSNGNTEAFF. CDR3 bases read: TGTGCCAGCAGCTTAGGTTCCAACGGGAACACTGAA.

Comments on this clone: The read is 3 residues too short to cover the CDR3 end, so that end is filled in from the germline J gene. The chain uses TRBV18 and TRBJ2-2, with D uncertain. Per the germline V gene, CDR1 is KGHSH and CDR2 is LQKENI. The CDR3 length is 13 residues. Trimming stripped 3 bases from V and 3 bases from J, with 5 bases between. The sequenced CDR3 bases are TGTGCCAGCTCACCTATCCACACCGGGGAG. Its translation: CASSPIHTGE. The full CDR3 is CASSPIHTGELFF.

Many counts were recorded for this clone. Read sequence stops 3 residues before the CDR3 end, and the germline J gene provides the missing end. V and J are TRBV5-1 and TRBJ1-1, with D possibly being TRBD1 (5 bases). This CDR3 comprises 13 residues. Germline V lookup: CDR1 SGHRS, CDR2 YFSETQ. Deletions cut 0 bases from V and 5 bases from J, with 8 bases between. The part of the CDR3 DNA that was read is TGCGCCAGCAGCTTGGGTGCAGGGACTGAA. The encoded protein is CASSLGAGTE. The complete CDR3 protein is CASSLGAGTEAFF.

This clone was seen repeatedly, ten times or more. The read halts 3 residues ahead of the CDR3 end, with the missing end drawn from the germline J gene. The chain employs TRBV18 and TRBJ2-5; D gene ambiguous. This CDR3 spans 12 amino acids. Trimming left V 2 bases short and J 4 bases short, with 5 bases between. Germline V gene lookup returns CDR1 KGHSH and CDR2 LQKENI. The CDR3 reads CASSPVRETQYF. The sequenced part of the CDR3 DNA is TGTGCCAGCTCACCAGTGCGAGAGACC.

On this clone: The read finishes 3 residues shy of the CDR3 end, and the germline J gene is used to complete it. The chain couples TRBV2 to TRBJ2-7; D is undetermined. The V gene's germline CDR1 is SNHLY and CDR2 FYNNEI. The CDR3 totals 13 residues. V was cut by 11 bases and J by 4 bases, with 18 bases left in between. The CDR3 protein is CAGRHPRFYEQYF. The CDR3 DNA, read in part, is TGTGCCGGAAGACACCCCAGATTTTACGAG.

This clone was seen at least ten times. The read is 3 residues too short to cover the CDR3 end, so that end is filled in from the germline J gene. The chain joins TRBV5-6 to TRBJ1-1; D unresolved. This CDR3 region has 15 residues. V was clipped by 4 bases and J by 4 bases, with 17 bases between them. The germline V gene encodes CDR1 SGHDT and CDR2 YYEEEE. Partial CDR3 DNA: TGTGCCAGCAGCCAAGATAGAGCAGCGGCCACTGAA. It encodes CASSQDRAAATE. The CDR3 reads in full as CASSQDRAAATEAFF.

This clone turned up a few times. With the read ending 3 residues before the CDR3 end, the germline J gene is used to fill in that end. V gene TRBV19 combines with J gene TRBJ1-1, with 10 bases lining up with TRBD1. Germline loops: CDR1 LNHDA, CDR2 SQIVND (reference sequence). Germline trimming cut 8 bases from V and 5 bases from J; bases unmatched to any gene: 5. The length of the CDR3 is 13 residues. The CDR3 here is CASLGQGVTEAFF. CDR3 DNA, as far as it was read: TGTGCCAGTCTCGGACAGGGGGTAACTGAA.

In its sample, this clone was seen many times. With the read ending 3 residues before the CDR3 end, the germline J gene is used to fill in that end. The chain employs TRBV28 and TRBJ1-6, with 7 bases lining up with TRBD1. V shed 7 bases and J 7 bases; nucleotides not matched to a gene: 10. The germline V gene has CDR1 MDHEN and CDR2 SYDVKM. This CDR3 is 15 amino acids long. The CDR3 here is CASTARGQGNSPLHF. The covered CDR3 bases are TGTGCCAGCACTGCGAGGGGGCAGGGGAATTCACCC. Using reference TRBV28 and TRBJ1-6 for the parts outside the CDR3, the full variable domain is DVKVTQSSRYLVKRTGEKVFLECVQDMDHENMFWYRQDPGLGLRLIYFSYDVKMKEKGDIPEGYSVSREKKERFSLILESASTNQTSMYLCASTARGQGNSPLHFGNGTRLTVT.

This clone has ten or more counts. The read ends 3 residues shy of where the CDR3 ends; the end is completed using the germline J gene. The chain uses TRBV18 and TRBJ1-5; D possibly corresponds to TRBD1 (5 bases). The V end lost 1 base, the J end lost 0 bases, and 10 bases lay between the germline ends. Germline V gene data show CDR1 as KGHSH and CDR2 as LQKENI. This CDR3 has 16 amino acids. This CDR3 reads CASSPLRGDSNQPQHF. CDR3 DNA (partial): TGTGCCAGCTCACCACTTAGGGGAGATAGCAATCAGCCC.

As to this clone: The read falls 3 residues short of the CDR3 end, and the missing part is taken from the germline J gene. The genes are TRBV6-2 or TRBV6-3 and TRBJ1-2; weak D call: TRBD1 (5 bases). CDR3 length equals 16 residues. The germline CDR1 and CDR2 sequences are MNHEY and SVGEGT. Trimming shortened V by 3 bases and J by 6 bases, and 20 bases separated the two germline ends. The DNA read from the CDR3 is TGTGCCAGCAGTTATCCCTCCCTTGGGGCCGTCGATGGC. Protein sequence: CASSYPSLGAVDG. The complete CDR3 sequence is CASSYPSLGAVDGYTF.

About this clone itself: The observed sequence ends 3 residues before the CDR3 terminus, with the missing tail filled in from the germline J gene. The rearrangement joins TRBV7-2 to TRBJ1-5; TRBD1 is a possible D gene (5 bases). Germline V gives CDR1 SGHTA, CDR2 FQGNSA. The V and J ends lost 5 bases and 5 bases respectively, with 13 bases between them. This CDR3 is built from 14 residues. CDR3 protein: CASSLDRHDQPQHF. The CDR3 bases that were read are TGTGCCAGCAGCCTAGACAGACACGATCAGCCC.

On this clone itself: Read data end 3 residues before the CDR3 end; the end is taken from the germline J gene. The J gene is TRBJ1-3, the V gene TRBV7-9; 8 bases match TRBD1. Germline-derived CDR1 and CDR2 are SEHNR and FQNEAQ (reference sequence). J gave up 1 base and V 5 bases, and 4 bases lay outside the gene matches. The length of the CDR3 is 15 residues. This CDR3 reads CASSPDRVSGNTIYF. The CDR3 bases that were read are TGTGCCAGCAGCCCGGACAGGGTATCTGGAAACACC.

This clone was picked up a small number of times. The DNA read from the CDR3 is TGCGCCAGCAGCTTGGCCCCAGGCCTGAACACTGAA. This sequence encodes CASSLAPGLNTE. The complete CDR3 reads CASSLAPGLNTEAFF. The chain carries TRBV5-1 and TRBJ1-1, with D unclear. The read comes to an end 3 residues before the CDR3 does, leaving the germline J gene to fill in the end. The CDR3 extends over 15 amino acids. V was trimmed by 0 bases and J by 0 bases, leaving 9 bases between them. Germline-derived CDR1 and CDR2 are SGHRS and YFSETQ.

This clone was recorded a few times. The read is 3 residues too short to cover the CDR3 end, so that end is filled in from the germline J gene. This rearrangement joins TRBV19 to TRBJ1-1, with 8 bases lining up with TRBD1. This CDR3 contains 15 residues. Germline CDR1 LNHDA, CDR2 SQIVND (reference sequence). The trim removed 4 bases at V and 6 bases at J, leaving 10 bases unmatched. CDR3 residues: CASSTRGPSMSEAFF. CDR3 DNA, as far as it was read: TGTGCCAGTAGTACCAGGGGGCCATCTATGTCTGAA.